These T cell receptor beta chains were read from a single sample in a study of read filtering for tumor transcriptome and immune sequencing. TCRdb reprocessed the reads with MiXCR, giving one entry per CDR3 protein. The data show fewer than 30,000 distinct CDR3 sequences, around 14% seen once. What was sequenced was a population of CD138-negative cells sorted from bone marrow. The receptors come from a donor at least 40 years old with multiple myeloma. Both conserved end residues are part of each CDR3. The D gene is left open where the match is weak. Clone size is given for some rows only: seen once, a few or many times, or a class if the clone is expanded.

D gene: .
J gene: TRBJ2-5
clone size: many
V gene: TRBV11-1
CDR3 DNA: TGTGCCAGCAGCTTAATAAGGGTGGAGACCCAGTACTTC
CDR3 protein: CASSLIRVETQYF

D gene: .
J gene: TRBJ2-5
clone size: many
V gene: TRBV28
CDR3 DNA: TGTGCAAGCAAGTCGGGGGGCCTGGAGACCCAGTACTTC
CDR3 protein: CASKSGGLETQYF

D gene: TRBD2
J gene: TRBJ2-2
clone size: .
V gene: TRBV5-4
CDR3 DNA: TGTGCCAGCGGGATTAGCGGGAGGCCGAACACCGGGGAGCTGTTTTTT
CDR3 protein: CASGISGRPNTGELFF

D gene: .
J gene: TRBJ2-1
clone size: many
V gene: TRBV19
CDR3 DNA: TGTGCCAGTAGTATAGGGGTCGGGAACTCCAATGAGCAGTTCTTC
CDR3 protein: CASSIGVGNSNEQFF

D gene: .
J gene: TRBJ2-7
clone size: large
V gene: TRBV7-8
CDR3 DNA: TGTGCCAGCAGCTTAAGTAGCGTCCACGAGCAGTACTTC
CDR3 protein: CASSLSSVHEQYF

D gene: .
J gene: TRBJ2-7
clone size: many
V gene: TRBV28
CDR3 DNA: TGTGCCAGCAGTTTTGACCAACCCCCCTACGAGCAGTACTTC
CDR3 protein: CASSFDQPPYEQYF

D gene: TRBD2
J gene: TRBJ2-5
clone size: many
V gene: TRBV5-1
CDR3 DNA: TGCGCCAGCAGCAGGGGACTAGCTGAGAAGACCCAGTACTTC
CDR3 protein: CASSRGLAEKTQYF

D gene: TRBD2
J gene: TRBJ2-7
clone size: many
V gene: TRBV7-8
CDR3 DNA: TGTGCCAGCAGCTTCGCAGGACTAGCGGGAGCCTACGAGCAGTACTTC
CDR3 protein: CASSFAGLAGAYEQYF

D gene: .
J gene: TRBJ2-1
clone size: .
V gene: TRBV21-1
CDR3 DNA: TGTGCCAGCAGCTCAACTGTGACTAGCGGGAGGGCCCCCTACAATGAGCAGTTTTTC
CDR3 protein: CASSSTVTSGRAPYNEQFF

D gene: TRBD1
J gene: TRBJ1-2
clone size: many
V gene: TRBV10-3
CDR3 DNA: TGTGCCATCAGGGGACAGGGGTCCCTCTATGGCTACACCTTC
CDR3 protein: CAIRGQGSLYGYTF

D gene: .
J gene: TRBJ1-2
clone size: many
V gene: TRBV4-1
CDR3 DNA: TGCGCCAGCAGCCAAGACCCCATCACAGGGTTCTACTATGGCTACACCTTC
CDR3 protein: CASSQDPITGFYYGYTF

D gene: .
J gene: TRBJ1-1
clone size: .
V gene: TRBV7-9
CDR3 DNA: TGTGCCAGCAGGAGCCAGATGAACACTGAAGCTTTCTTT
CDR3 protein: CASRSQMNTEAFF

D gene: .
J gene: TRBJ2-3
clone size: many
V gene: TRBV7-3
CDR3 DNA: TGTGCCAGCAGCTTAAAGACCGGAGGGGGCACAGATACGCAGTATTTT
CDR3 protein: CASSLKTGGGTDTQYF

D gene: TRBD2
J gene: TRBJ2-2
clone size: many
V gene: TRBV2
CDR3 DNA: TGTGCCAGCAGTATGACCCCGGGACTAGCGTTGACCGGGGAGCTGTTTTTT
CDR3 protein: CASSMTPGLALTGELFF

D gene: TRBD2
J gene: TRBJ2-7
clone size: .
V gene: TRBV20-1
CDR3 DNA: TGCAGTGCCCCCCTCTCGGCGGGAGGGCCGGGCGAGCAGTACTTC
CDR3 protein: CSAPLSAGGPGEQYF

D gene: .
J gene: TRBJ2-1
clone size: many
V gene: TRBV7-2
CDR3 DNA: TGTGCCAGCAGCACCCCTAGGGCTAGTGATGAGCAGTTCTTC
CDR3 protein: CASSTPRASDEQFF

D gene: .
J gene: TRBJ2-7
clone size: many
V gene: TRBV12-3/TRBV12-4
CDR3 DNA: TGTGCCAGCAGTTTAGGGTTCTTTGGGGAGCAGTACTTC
CDR3 protein: CASSLGFFGEQYF

D gene: TRBD1
J gene: TRBJ2-1
clone size: many
V gene: TRBV5-1
CDR3 DNA: TGCGCCAGCACCCGGACAGGGCCCTACAATGAGCAGTTCTTC
CDR3 protein: CASTRTGPYNEQFF

D gene: .
J gene: TRBJ2-1
clone size: many
V gene: TRBV2
CDR3 DNA: TGTGCCAGCAGTGAAGTCCATGAGCAGTTCTTC
CDR3 protein: CASSEVHEQFF

D gene: .
J gene: TRBJ2-5
clone size: many
V gene: TRBV7-2
CDR3 DNA: TGTGCCAGCAGCTTCCTCAGTTGGGCTGAAGAGACCCAGTACTTC
CDR3 protein: CASSFLSWAEETQYF

D gene: TRBD2
J gene: TRBJ2-7
clone size: many
V gene: TRBV11-2
CDR3 DNA: TGTGCCAGCAGCTATACTAGCGGCTCCTACGAGCAGTACTTC
CDR3 protein: CASSYTSGSYEQYF

D gene: TRBD2
J gene: TRBJ2-1
clone size: many
V gene: TRBV5-1
CDR3 DNA: TGCGCCAGCAGCCGGACTAGTCTGCCGTCCAATGAGCAGTTCTTC
CDR3 protein: CASSRTSLPSNEQFF

D gene: .
J gene: TRBJ1-1
clone size: .
V gene: TRBV6-1
CDR3 DNA: TGTGCCAGCAGTTCCACCACCAATAACAGGGACACTGAAGCTTTCTTT
CDR3 protein: CASSSTTNNRDTEAFF

D gene: TRBD2
J gene: TRBJ2-1
clone size: .
V gene: TRBV9
CDR3 DNA: TGTGCCAGCAGCGCCGGGACTAGATACAATAAGCAGTTTTTC
CDR3 protein: CASSAGTRYNKQFF

D gene: .
J gene: TRBJ2-1
clone size: .
V gene: TRBV7-3
CDR3 DNA: TGTGCCAGCAGCTTAATGGCGGGGAGTAACTACAATGAGCAGTTCTTC
CDR3 protein: CASSLMAGSNYNEQFF

D gene: .
J gene: TRBJ2-2
clone size: .
V gene: TRBV5-1
CDR3 DNA: TGCGCCAGCAGACCCGGGGACACCGGGGAGCTGTTTTTT
CDR3 protein: CASRPGDTGELFF

D gene: .
J gene: TRBJ2-3
clone size: .
V gene: TRBV2
CDR3 DNA: TGTGCCAGCAGTGAACTACTTAGCACAGATACGCAGTATTTT
CDR3 protein: CASSELLSTDTQYF

D gene: .
J gene: TRBJ2-2
clone size: many
V gene: TRBV5-1
CDR3 DNA: TGCGCCAGCAGCTTGGCACAAATGAACACCGGGGAGCTGTTTTTT
CDR3 protein: CASSLAQMNTGELFF